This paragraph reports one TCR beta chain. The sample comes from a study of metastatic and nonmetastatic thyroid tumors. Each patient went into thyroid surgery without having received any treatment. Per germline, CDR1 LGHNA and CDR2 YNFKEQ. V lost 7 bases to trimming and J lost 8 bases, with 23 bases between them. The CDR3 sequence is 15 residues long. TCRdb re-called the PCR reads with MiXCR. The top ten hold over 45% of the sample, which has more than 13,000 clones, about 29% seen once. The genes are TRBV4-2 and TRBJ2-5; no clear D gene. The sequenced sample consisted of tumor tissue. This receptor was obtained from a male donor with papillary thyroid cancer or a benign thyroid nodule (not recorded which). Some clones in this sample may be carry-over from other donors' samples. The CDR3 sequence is CASNPAHGLSDTQYF. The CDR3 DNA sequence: TGTGCCAGCAACCCAGCTCATGGTCTATCGGACACCCAGTACTTC.